The table lists the clone carrying this T cell receptor beta chain with a few counts. The method was immunoSEQ multiplex PCR; TCRdb's version includes in-frame clones alone and lacks a portion of them. The profile shows over 50,000 clones, about four fifths of them singletons. The germline V gene has CDR1 SGHDT and CDR2 YYEEEE. Deletions cut 0 bases from V and 0 bases from J, with 7 bases between. The CDR3 has 15 residues. This sample was taken from a study of control samples from healthy donors and cancer patients. The chain uses TRBV5-6 and TRBJ1-3; no clear D gene. The clonotype originates from a man aged 70-80 years in good health. Sequenced: blood. CDR3 sequence: CASSLDANSGNTIYF. CDR3 coding DNA: TGTGCCAGCAGCTTGGACGCGAACTCTGGAAACACCATATATTTT.